This T cell receptor beta chain was captured in a study of identifying expanded T cells in peripheral blood. General study points: Across healthy donors, higher total template counts meant significantly greater approximately two-week count variance. Technical replicates showed around 1.2 changed clones; approximately 2 weeks approximately 16; four weeks 19.

Collection occurred without any documented infections or immune events in donors. Assay: immunoSEQ multiplex PCR; the TCRdb copy retains only in-frame clones and omits some. Among 91,000 or so clones, more than 70% were seen once, and the ten largest hold about 3.9%. Only a few counts were recorded for this clone. The antigen remains undetermined. The sequence derives from a person aged 18 to 75 in good health. Sequences were obtained from blood.

CDR3: CAAPNRGSNEKLFF. In DNA form, the CDR3 reads TGTGCCGCCCCGAACAGGGGATCTAATGAAAAACTGTTTTTT. The chain links TRBV30 to TRBJ1-4, with TRBD1 matching 7 bases. The CDR3 is 14 amino acids. Germline CDR1 is GTSNPN and CDR2 is SVGIG (reference sequence). Trimming removed 8 bases from V and 3 bases from J; junction bases left unmatched: 9.